Detailed here is one T cell receptor (beta chain). The antigen is undetermined. This record belongs to a study of T cells after yellow fever vaccination. Study outcomes and limitations: Clonotypes found in both CD4 and CD8 compartments made up a small share. Secondary responses were weaker yet peaked faster, day 5 versus 15.

This CDR3 contains 16 residues. Losses at the gene ends were 7 bases for V and 7 bases for J; bases not matched to a gene: 15. A universal primer site and UMIs were added as TCR cDNA was made by 5'RACE template switching. TCRdb used MiXCR to reprocess the 5' RACE reads, holding one entry per CDR3 protein. This sample has under 300,000 distinct CDR3 sequences, with 6% to 8% found just once. The receptor was derived from a man aged 30 to 39 who received the YFV17D yellow fever vaccine. Source: CD4+ T cells sorted from PBMCs, taken on the day of the yellow fever booster vaccination. The rearrangement links TRBV12-3 or TRBV12-4 to TRBJ2-1; 8 nucleotides match TRBD2. Here the CDR3 DNA reads TGTGCCAGCACCCCTCCCCGCGGTAGCGGGAAAAATGAGCAGTTCTTC. Its translation: CASTPPRGSGKNEQFF.